This entry is about one T cell receptor beta chain. Its recognized antigen is unknown. Per-base qualities were not stored, and no clone one base away is much larger. This entry is derived from a study of blood T cell repertoires in COVID-19 (TCRdb year 2020). For context, the study as a whole: Samples from collaborators originated in the United States, Italy and Spain and spanned both the acute and convalescent phases of COVID-19. Where HLA class I and class II types were available, the types were taken from metadata supplied by the sample provider, not from assay-based typing. A de-identified subject ID, COVID-19 status, age in years and sex were almost always included in the sample metadata. The repertoires were made available in a free public database intended to serve as a resource for research on the immune response to SARS-CoV-2. Subjects who had been exposed to COVID-19, were actively infected with it, or had recovered from it provided the deeply sampled blood TCRbeta repertoires that made up the dataset. The material from the prospective study consisted of cDNA or gDNA derived from T cells, B-cell-depleted T cells, or PBMCs. Samples were obtained from the ongoing ImmuneRACE study (first 160 participants) and from over 1,000 subjects provided by 6 global collaborators. Here is what the overall study found, with its caveats: The amount of clinical and demographic metadata varied by source and participant and was provided uncurated.

TCRbeta CDR3 regions were amplified from genomic DNA using the immunoSEQ Assay, a bias-controlled multiplex PCR. Regarding the original processing steps: Nucleated cell counts per sample were estimated from amplification of reference gene primers within the assay. Sequence reads were collapsed and filtered to measure the absolute abundance of every unique TCRbeta CDR3 rearrangement. For each sample, productive Simpson clonality was calculated by taking the square root of Simpson's diversity index across productive rearrangements. Here the immuneACCESS table is served through TCRdb, limited to in-frame sequences with V and J called. Missing clones are a known gap in these copies; in checked studies unresolved V genes cover under half, and the rest lacks a known reason. From that table come the V and J calls and clone size; the DNA was used to work out D and trimming. The sample yields 280,000 or so clones; around 87% were counted once. The ten largest make up about 2.2% of the sample.

Via the germline V gene (reference sequence), CDR1 is GTSNPN and CDR2 SVGIG. There are 15 amino acids in the CDR3, from cysteine to phenylalanine inclusive. The sequence is cut down to CDR3 DNA, 45 bases in frame from base 1. V is trimmed back by 0 bases and J by 2 bases, and the junction contains 7 bases that no gene match accounts for. Samples from volunteer blood donors who had recovered from COVID-19 were contributed by a second Seattle source. Collaborating institutions collected whole blood in K2EDTA tubes following their own protocols. For TCRbeta analysis, collaborator samples were shipped as frozen whole blood, as isolated PBMCs, or as DNA extracted from either sample type.

This clonotype was obtained from a woman between 25 and 40 years old who had recovered from COVID-19. Sequenced: peripheral blood. Recombination connected TRBV30 to TRBJ2-7; 7 junctional bases match TRBD1. The DNA sequence reads TGTGCCTGGAGTGTACAACAGGGGCCCGCCTACGAGCAGTACTTC. Its protein is CAWSVQQGPAYEQYF.